The table lists the clone carrying this T cell receptor (beta chain) with many counts. Its antigen is unidentified. This sample is part of a study of spatial heterogeneity in lung cancer. General study findings and limits: In tumors, expanded intratumoral alpha and beta TCR counts tracked mutation counts. Regional and ubiquitous nonsynonymous mutations were tracked by counts of regional and ubiquitous expanded TCRs, respectively.

From the 5' RACE reads, TCRdb called clonotypes with MiXCR, one entry per CDR3 protein. The profile shows around 20,000 distinct CDR3 sequences, around 6.8% of them singletons. Indicated time point: sample taken at primary tumor resection. Germline CDR1 and CDR2: LGHNA and YSLEER. CDR3 size: 13 residues. V lost 1 base and J lost 4, with 7 bases in between. The material was lung tumor tissue, obtained at surgery. The chain combines TRBV4-3 with TRBJ1-2; D not certain. The TCR originated in a male donor with early-stage non-small cell lung cancer. The CDR3 DNA reads TGCGCCAGCAGCCAAGCCCCAGCCTATGGCTACACCTTC. Translation gives CASSQAPAYGYTF.